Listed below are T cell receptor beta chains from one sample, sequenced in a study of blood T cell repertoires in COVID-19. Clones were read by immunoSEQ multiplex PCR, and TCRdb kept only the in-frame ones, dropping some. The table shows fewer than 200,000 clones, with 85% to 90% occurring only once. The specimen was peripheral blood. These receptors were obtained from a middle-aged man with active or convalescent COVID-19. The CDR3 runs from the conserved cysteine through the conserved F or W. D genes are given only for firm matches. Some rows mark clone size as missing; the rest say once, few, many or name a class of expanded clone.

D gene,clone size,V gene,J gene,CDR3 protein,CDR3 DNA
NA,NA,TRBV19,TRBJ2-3,CASSIAKDTQYF,TGTGCCAGTAGTATAGCAAAAGATACGCAGTATTTT
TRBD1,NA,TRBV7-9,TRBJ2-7,CASSLGQGGTYEQYF,TGTGCCAGCAGCCTCGGACAGGGTGGAACCTACGAGCAGTACTTC
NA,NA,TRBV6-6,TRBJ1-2,CASQGGGYGYTF,TGTGCCAGCCAGGGAGGGGGCTATGGCTACACCTTC
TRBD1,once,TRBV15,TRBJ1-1,CATSLRDSNTEAFF,TGTGCCACCAGCCTCCGGGACAGCAACACTGAAGCTTTCTTT
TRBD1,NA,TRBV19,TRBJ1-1,CASSTPRTGKEAEAFF,TGTGCCAGTAGTACTCCCCGGACAGGGAAGGAGGCTGAAGCTTTCTTT
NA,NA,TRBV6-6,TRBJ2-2,CATQRVTENTGELFF,TGTGCCACCCAAAGGGTGACAGAGAACACCGGGGAGCTGTTTTTT
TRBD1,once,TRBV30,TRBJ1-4,CAWKAGTGNEKLFF,TGTGCCTGGAAGGCCGGGACAGGGAATGAAAAACTGTTTTTT
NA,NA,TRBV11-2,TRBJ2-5,CASSPRQGSGETQYF,TGTGCCAGCAGCCCACGCCAGGGGTCGGGGGAGACCCAGTACTTC
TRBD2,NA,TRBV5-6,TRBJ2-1,CASSLRAGGPREQFF,TGTGCCAGCAGCTTGCGGGCGGGGGGGCCACGGGAGCAGTTCTTC
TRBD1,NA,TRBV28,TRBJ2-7,CASISGTGAYEQYF,TGTGCCAGCATCTCCGGGACAGGAGCCTACGAGCAGTACTTC
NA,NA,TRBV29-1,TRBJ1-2,CSVAAGRGGYTF,TGCAGCGTGGCGGCGGGGAGAGGTGGCTACACCTTC
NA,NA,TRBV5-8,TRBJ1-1,CASSRHRENTEAFF,TGTGCCAGCAGCCGCCACAGGGAGAACACTGAAGCTTTCTTT